What follows are 30 T cell receptor beta chains derived from one specimen sequenced in a study of cytomegalovirus exposure and HLA in healthy donors (TCRdb year 2017). The library was built by means of the immunoSEQ multiplex PCR assay. For the multiplex PCR, a mixture combining 60 forward primers for TCR Vbeta segments and 13 reverse primers for TCR Jbeta segments was used. This is the immuneACCESS table as TCRdb keeps it, with only in-frame sequences that have V and J called. A part of the clones is gone; compared with another copy, unresolved V genes explain less than half, and the rest is unexplained. Across this sample there are roughly 150,000 clones, with about 70% seen only once. Of the sample, around 2% falls within the top ten clones. Sequenced sample: PBMCs. Every receptor here comes from a woman in her thirties or forties in good health and CMV-seronegative.

This clone was seen only a few times. V usage is TRBV6-1 and J usage is TRBJ1-5, with a weak D call TRBD1 (5 bases). Germline CDR1 and CDR2: MNHNS and SASEGT. Trimming removed 5 bases from V and 6 bases from J, with 14 bases in between. The CDR3 is 14 amino acids. CDR3 sequence (DNA): TGTGCCAGCAGTTCTGGCAGGGTCGGTCAGCCCCAGCATTTT. Its translation: CASSSGRVGQPQHF.

CDR3 DNA: TGTGCCAGCAGTCCCCCCTCTAGGTCCTATGGCTACACCTTC. Residues: CASSPPSRSYGYTF. The V and J genes are TRBV28 and TRBJ1-2; D remains unclear. The CDR3 covers 14 residues. Germline V lookup: CDR1 MDHEN, CDR2 SYDVKM. Trimming took off 5 bases at V and 4 bases at J, with 14 bases between the two ends.

The gene calls are TRBV2 and TRBJ2-7; TRBD1 aligns across 8 bases. This CDR3 has 15 residues. Germline V gene data show CDR1 as SNHLY and CDR2 as FYNNEI. The junction had 8 bases not matched to a gene; V was cut back by 4 bases and J by 3 bases. The CDR3 nucleotides read TGTGCCAGCAGTGTATATCAGGGGGCATTCTACGAGCAGTACTTC. Its translation is CASSVYQGAFYEQYF.

The V call is TRBV13, the J call TRBJ1-2; D gene unclear. The V end lost 1 base, the J end lost 1 base, and 16 bases lay between the germline ends. The CDR3 has 17 amino acids. Germline assignment: CDR1 PRHDT and CDR2 FYEKMQ (reference sequence). CDR3 residues: CASSLASNMGSNYGYTF. The CDR3 region has the DNA TGTGCCAGCAGCTTAGCTTCTAATATGGGCAGTAACTATGGCTACACCTTC.

The rearrangement joins TRBV7-8 to TRBJ1-1, with no clear D. CDR3 length equals 12 residues. Trimming removed 7 bases at V and 4 bases at J, with 10 bases between. Germline lookup yields CDR1 SGHVS and CDR2 FQNEAQ. For the CDR3, the DNA is TGTGCCAGCACCCGATCCGGCACTGAAGCTTTCTTT. This gives the protein CASTRSGTEAFF.

V and J are TRBV30 and TRBJ1-5, with D possibly being TRBD1 (6 bases). The ends were cut back, 1 base at V and 6 bases at J, with 16 bases in the middle. Per the germline V gene, CDR1 is GTSNPN and CDR2 is SVGIG (reference sequence). This CDR3 comprises 15 residues. The DNA of the CDR3 is TGTGCCTGGAGTGCGGTGGACAGCAGGGTTCAGCCCCAGCATTTT. As protein: CAWSAVDSRVQPQHF. Full variable domain (rest looked up from reference TRBV30 and TRBJ1-5): SQTIHQWPATLVQPVGSPLSLECTVEGTSNPNLYWYRQAAGRGLQLLFYSVGIGQISSEVPQNLSASRPQDRQFILSSKKLLLSDSGFYLCAWSAVDSRVQPQHFGDGTRLSIL.

This clone was detected a few times. The chain is built from TRBV6-5 and TRBJ1-6; 10 nucleotides match TRBD1. The V and J ends lost 2 bases and 10 bases, in that order; junction bases with no gene match: 8. Germline V CDR1 and CDR2: MNHEY, SVGAGI. This CDR3 is built from 16 residues. DNA of the CDR3: TGTGCCAGCAGTTACGCCGACAGGGGGCATCGGTCACCCCTCCACTTT. As protein: CASSYADRGHRSPLHF.

The V and J genes are TRBV7-2 and TRBJ2-2; D call uncertain. The ends were cut back, 2 bases at V and 6 bases at J, with 10 bases in the middle. This CDR3 is 14 amino acids long. CDR1 and CDR2 from the germline V gene are SGHTA and FQGNSA. CDR3 in amino acids: CASSLTARSGELFF. CDR3 DNA sequence: TGTGCCAGCAGCTTAACGGCTAGGTCCGGGGAGCTGTTTTTT.

In nucleotides, the CDR3 is TGTGCCAGCAGCCAAACCGGGACAGGGGTATACGAGCAGTACTTC. This codes for CASSQTGTGVYEQYF. The gene calls are TRBV6-5 and TRBJ2-7, with 10 bases matching TRBD1. The CDR3 sequence is 15 residues long. J gave up 4 bases and V 6 bases, and 9 bases lay outside the gene matches. Germline loops: CDR1 MNHEY, CDR2 SVGAGI.

This clone was found a few times. The rearrangement links TRBV2 to TRBJ1-1; TRBD1 aligns across 8 bases. The germline CDR1 and CDR2 sequences are SNHLY and FYNNEI. The CDR3 extends over 18 amino acids. J gave up 2 bases and V 6 bases, and 17 bases lay outside the gene matches. CDR3 DNA sequence: TGTGCCAGCAGGCTCGATTTGGACAGGGTGCGGGCAAACACTGAAGCTTTCTTT. Translating gives CASRLDLDRVRANTEAFF.

The chain recombines TRBV7-9 with TRBJ1-4; D gene ambiguous. This CDR3 is 14 amino acids long. Germline assignment: CDR1 SEHNR and CDR2 FQNEAQ (reference sequence). The germline V and J ends were trimmed by 3 bases and 7 bases, with 12 bases remaining between them. The CDR3 DNA is TGTGCCAGCAGCTTGCCGGGAAGAACTGAAAAACTGTTTTTT. This encodes CASSLPGRTEKLFF.

This clone has only one observation. Germline is not matched at one junction end, which may reflect a read error. The rearrangement uses TRBV5-1 and TRBJ2-3, with TRBD1 matching 7 bases. CDR3 length: 15 amino acids. Germline V lookup: CDR1 SGHRS, CDR2 YFSETQ. The CDR3 DNA is TGCGCCAGCAGCTACCGGGACAGTAGCAGAGATACGCAGTATTTT. This codes for CASSYRDSSRDTQYF. The full variable domain, in which reference TRBV5-1 and TRBJ2-3 provide the parts outside the CDR3, is KAGVTQTPRYLIKTRGQQVTLSCSPISGHRSVSWYQQTPGQGLQFLFEYFSETQRNKGNFPGRFSGRQFSNSRSEMNVSTLELGDSALYLCASSYRDSSRDTQYFGPGTRLTVL.

The V and J genes are TRBV6-5 and TRBJ2-1; 7 nucleotides line up with TRBD2. Germline CDR1 MNHEY, CDR2 SVGAGI. V lost 0 bases to trimming and J lost 9 bases; unmatched junction nucleotides: 8. The CDR3 is 15 amino acids. The CDR3 is CASSYSVGGPGEQFF. The CDR3 region has the DNA TGTGCCAGCAGTTACTCGGTGGGAGGGCCTGGTGAGCAGTTCTTC.

The chain links TRBV29-1 to TRBJ1-2; a possible D gene is TRBD1 (5 bases). The V gene's germline CDR1 is SQVTM and CDR2 ANQGSEA. This CDR3 region has 13 residues. Trimming removed 1 base from V and 10 bases from J, with 16 bases in between. CDR3 coding DNA: TGCAGCGTTGAAGGCGGTTTTGGACATTTCTACACCTTC. It is translated as CSVEGGFGHFYTF. Full variable domain (rest looked up from reference TRBV29-1 and TRBJ1-2): SAVISQKPSRDICQRGTSLTIQCQVDSQVTMMFWYRQQPGQSLTLIATANQGSEATYESGFVIDKFPISRPNLTFSTLTVSNMSPEDSSIYLCSVEGGFGHFYTFGSGTRLTVV.

The chain carries TRBV19 and TRBJ2-5; 8 bases map to TRBD1. Germline assignment: CDR1 LNHDA and CDR2 SQIVND (reference sequence). With 4 bases clipped from V and 4 bases from J, the junction kept 8 bases outside the gene matches. The CDR3 is 15 residues long. As DNA, the CDR3 is TGTGCCAGTAGTACTCGGACAGGGACGGGAGAGACCCAGTACTTC. It is translated as CASSTRTGTGETQYF.

The rearrangement uses TRBV7-8 and TRBJ2-4, with unresolved D. Germline-derived CDR1 and CDR2 are SGHVS and FQNEAQ. The CDR3 contains 14 residues. Trimming took 2 bases from V and 0 from J, leaving 5 bases between them. CDR3 sequence (DNA): TGTGCCAGCAGCTTATCGGGAGCCAAAAACATTCAGTACTTC. Protein sequence: CASSLSGAKNIQYF.

The chain is built from TRBV4-2 and TRBJ2-1; tentative D call: TRBD2 (5 bases). V was trimmed by 0 bases and J by 8 bases, leaving 11 bases between them. Germline CDR1 and CDR2: LGHNA and YNFKEQ. The CDR3 is made up of 14 amino acids. CDR3 sequence reads: CASSQEGAGDEQFF. CDR3 bases: TGTGCCAGCAGCCAAGAGGGCGCGGGCGATGAGCAGTTCTTC.

This sequence joins TRBV4-1 and TRBJ2-1, with 8 bases fitting TRBD2. The CDR3 is 19 amino acids. CDR1 MGHRA and CDR2 YSYEKL come from the germline V gene. The V segment lost 0 bases and the J segment 0 bases; nucleotides outside the gene matches: 10. CDR3 coding DNA: TGCGCCAGCAGCCAAGACCAGATCCGGGGGGGAGGCTCCTACAATGAGCAGTTCTTC. Encoded protein: CASSQDQIRGGGSYNEQFF.

This clone was recorded a few times. V is TRBV28 and J is TRBJ1-1, with D tentatively TRBD1 (5 bases). Trimming removed 6 bases from V and 4 bases from J, with 18 bases in between. The CDR3 is made up of 15 amino acids. The germline gives CDR1 MDHEN, CDR2 SYDVKM. The CDR3 here is CASSPKGWLTTEAFF. In nucleotides, the CDR3 is TGTGCCAGCAGCCCAAAGGGGTGGTTGACCACTGAAGCTTTCTTT.

This clone was found a few times. CDR3 region: CASSLDRAAVTEAFF. The CDR3 DNA follows: TGTGCCAGCAGCTTGGACAGGGCGGCTGTCACTGAAGCTTTCTTT. V is TRBV5-5 and J is TRBJ1-1; possibly TRBD1 for D (6 bases). The germline V gene encodes CDR1 SGHKS and CDR2 YYEKEE (reference sequence). The germline V and J ends were trimmed by 0 bases and 4 bases, with 13 bases remaining between them. CDR3 length: 15 residues.

V usage is TRBV7-8 and J usage is TRBJ2-5; 7 nucleotides align to TRBD2. Germline CDR1 and CDR2: SGHVS and FQNEAQ. The CDR3 is made up of 15 amino acids. V lost 7 bases to trimming and J lost 1 base; unmatched junction nucleotides: 9. CDR3 protein: CASNSPLAGQETQYF. The CDR3 region has the DNA TGTGCCAGCAACTCACCTTTAGCGGGCCAAGAGACCCAGTACTTC.

The V gene is TRBV10-1, the J gene TRBJ2-3, with 10 bases lining up with TRBD1. Germline V gene data show CDR1 as WNHNN and CDR2 as SYGVQD (reference sequence). This CDR3 contains 13 residues. The junction had 7 bases not matched to a gene; V was cut back by 6 bases and J by 10 bases. The CDR3, as DNA: TGCGCCAGCAGCCCGGGACAGGGGACGCCGCAGTATTTT. Translated: CASSPGQGTPQYF.

The gene calls are TRBV10-2 and TRBJ1-2; D gene ambiguous. The V and J ends lost 3 bases and 4 bases respectively, with 18 bases between them. The CDR3 is made up of 16 amino acids. Germline values: CDR1 WSHSY, CDR2 SAAADI. The CDR3, as DNA: TGCGCCAGCAGTGACCCACTGGGCGCAGGTTTCTATGGCTACACCTTC. It translates to CASSDPLGAGFYGYTF.

This sequence joins TRBV19 and TRBJ1-1; 8 bases map to TRBD1. Per germline, CDR1 LNHDA and CDR2 SQIVND (reference sequence). The CDR3 consists of 14 residues. With 8 bases clipped from V and 1 base from J, the junction kept 6 bases outside the gene matches. For the CDR3, the DNA is TGTGCCAGTCAGGGGGACAGGACGAACACTGAAGCTTTCTTT. It encodes CASQGDRTNTEAFF.

This clone was seen a single time. The chain links TRBV27 to TRBJ2-1, with 13 bases fitting TRBD2. V dropped 5 bases and J dropped 4; count of bases not matched to a gene: 2. This CDR3 comprises 15 residues. In germline, CDR1 is MNHEY, CDR2 SMNVEV (reference sequence). The chain's CDR3 is CASSLGLAGYNEQFF. CDR3 coding DNA: TGTGCCAGCAGTCTGGGACTAGCGGGGTACAATGAGCAGTTCTTC.

The chain couples TRBV19 to TRBJ1-5; 10 nucleotides align to TRBD1. The CDR3 runs to 17 residues. The V gene end was trimmed by 6 bases and the J gene end by 0 bases; junction bases not matched to a gene: 8. CDR1 and CDR2 from the germline V gene are LNHDA and SQIVND (reference sequence). CDR3: CASSGGQGTISNQPQHF. The CDR3 nucleotides read TGTGCCAGTAGCGGGGGACAGGGGACTATTAGCAATCAGCCCCAGCATTTT.

The V call is TRBV18, the J call TRBJ2-3, with 8 bases matching TRBD2. With 3 bases clipped from V and 3 bases from J, the junction kept 11 bases outside the gene matches. CDR3 size: 17 residues. Germline CDR1 and CDR2: KGHSH and LQKENI. The CDR3 loop is CASSPARAGGGTDTQYF. The CDR3 region has the DNA TGTGCCAGCTCACCCGCTCGCGCGGGGGGTGGGACAGATACGCAGTATTTT.

The chain employs TRBV28 and TRBJ1-1; unclear D gene. Looked up from germline, CDR1 is MDHEN and CDR2 is SYDVKM. The CDR3 extends over 14 amino acids. V was cut by 8 bases and J by 1 base, with 14 bases left in between. CDR3 bases: TGTGCCAGCGCGTCGCCTCAGGCGAACACTGAAGCTTTCTTT. This sequence encodes CASASPQANTEAFF.

This clone was picked up a small number of times. This chain links TRBV6-1 with TRBJ2-1; 12 bases align to TRBD2. CDR3 length: 17 amino acids. The germline CDR1 and CDR2 sequences are MNHNS and SASEGT. J lost 3 bases, V lost 4 bases, and 7 bases had no gene match. In DNA form, the CDR3 reads TGTGCCAGCAGTGGGCCTAGCGGGGGGGCGGGCTACAATGAGCAGTTCTTC. It encodes CASSGPSGGAGYNEQFF.

Details on this clone: The germline gene is not matched at one end of the junction; a read error may be the cause. This chain uses TRBV19 with TRBJ2-7; 8 nucleotides agree with TRBD2. The germline gives CDR1 LNHDA, CDR2 SQIVND (reference sequence). The CDR3 consists of 12 residues. DNA of the CDR3: TGTGCCAGTAGTACCCCCCGCGGGGGGCCTAACTTC. Translating gives CASSTPRGGPNF.